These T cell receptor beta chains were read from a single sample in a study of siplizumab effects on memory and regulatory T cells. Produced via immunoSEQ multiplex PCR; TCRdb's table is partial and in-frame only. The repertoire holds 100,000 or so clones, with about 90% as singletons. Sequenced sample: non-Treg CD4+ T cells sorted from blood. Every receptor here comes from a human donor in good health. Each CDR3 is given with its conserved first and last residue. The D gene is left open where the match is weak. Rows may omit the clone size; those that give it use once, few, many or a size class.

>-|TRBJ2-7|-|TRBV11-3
TGTGCCAGCAGCTTAGATGGGGGAGGAACCATACCCTACGAGCAGTACTTC
CASSLDGGGTIPYEQYF
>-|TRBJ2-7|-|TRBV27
TGTGCCAGCAGTCCCCGTCCGGTCCCCTACGAGCAGTACTTC
CASSPRPVPYEQYF
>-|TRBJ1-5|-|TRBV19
TGTGCCAGTAGTCGGGAGGCGGCCCAGCCCCAGCATTTT
CASSREAAQPQHF
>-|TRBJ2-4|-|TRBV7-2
TGTGCCAGCAGGGCAAGTGGAGCCAAAAACATTCAGTACTTC
CASRASGAKNIQYF
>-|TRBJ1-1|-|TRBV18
TGTGCCAGCTCACCGACAGAGAACACTGAAGCTTTCTTT
CASSPTENTEAFF
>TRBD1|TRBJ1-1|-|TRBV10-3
TGTGCCATCAACCAGGGGGGCCCTGAAGCTTTCTTT
CAINQGGPEAFF
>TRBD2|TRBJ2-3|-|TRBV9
TGTGCCAGCAGCCCAATAGCGGGCCAAATCGCAGATACGCAGTATTTT
CASSPIAGQIADTQYF
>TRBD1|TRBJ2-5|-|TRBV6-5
TGTGCCACCTCGCAACAGGGGGCGGTACAGCCGACCCAGTACTTC
CATSQQGAVQPTQYF
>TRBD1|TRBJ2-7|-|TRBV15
TGTGCCACCAGCAGAGAGCCCCCGGGACAGATATCCTCCTACGAGCAGTACTTC
CATSREPPGQISSYEQYF
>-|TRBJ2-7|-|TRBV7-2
TGTGCCAGCAGCTTAGTCAGGGGCCGGGAGTACGAGCAGTACTTC
CASSLVRGREYEQYF
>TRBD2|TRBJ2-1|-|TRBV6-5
TGTGCCAGCAGTTACAGCGGGAACTCCTACAATGAGCAGTTCTTC
CASSYSGNSYNEQFF
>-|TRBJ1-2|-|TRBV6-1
TGTGCCAGCACCGAGGCAGCTATCTATGGCTACACCTTC
CASTEAAIYGYTF
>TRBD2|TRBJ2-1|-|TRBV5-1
TGCGCCAGCACCACTAGCGGGAGCTACAGGAACGTCGGTGAGCAGTTCTTC
CASTTSGSYRNVGEQFF
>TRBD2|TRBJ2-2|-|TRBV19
TGTGCCAGTATTAGCGGGAGGCGGGACACCGGGGAGCTGTTTTTT
CASISGRRDTGELFF
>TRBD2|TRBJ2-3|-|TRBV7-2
TGTGCCAGCAGCTTCGGGACTACAAGGAGCACAGATACGCAGTATTTT
CASSFGTTRSTDTQYF
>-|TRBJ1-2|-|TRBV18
TGTGCCAGCTCACCACCGGGGGTGGACCACTATGGCTACACCTTC
CASSPPGVDHYGYTF
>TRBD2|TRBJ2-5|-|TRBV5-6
TGTGCCAGCAGGCGGGAGACCAAGCAAGAGACCCAGTACTTC
CASRRETKQETQYF
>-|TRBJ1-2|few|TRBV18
TGTGCCAGCTCAAAGACAACGGAGGCAGGCACCTTC
CASSKTTEAGTF
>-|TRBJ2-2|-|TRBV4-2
TGTGCCAGCAGCCAAGATTGGGGTGGTACGGGATCGAATTTGAACACCGGGGAGCTGTTTTTT
CASSQDWGGTGSNLNTGELFF
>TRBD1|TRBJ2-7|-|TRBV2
TGTGCCGTAAGGGACAGGCTCAAGGGGTACGAGCAGTACTTC
CAVRDRLKGYEQYF
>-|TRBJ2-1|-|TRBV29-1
TGCAGCGTTGAGCGTGGCAATGAGCAGTTCTTC
CSVERGNEQFF
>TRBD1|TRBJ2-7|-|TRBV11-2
TGTGCCAGCAGCCGACAGGGGCCCTCCTACGAGCAGTACTTC
CASSRQGPSYEQYF
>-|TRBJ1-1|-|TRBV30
TGTGCCTGGATGCCGGGGAGGAACACTGAAGCTTTCTTT
CAWMPGRNTEAFF
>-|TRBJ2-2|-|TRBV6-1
TGTGCCAGCAATGGTGGACAGTTCTACACCGGGGAGCTGTTTTTT
CASNGGQFYTGELFF
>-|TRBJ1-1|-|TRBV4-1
TGCGCCAGCAGCCAAGTTCGGACCGGGACCAAGGACACTGAAGCTTTCTTT
CASSQVRTGTKDTEAFF
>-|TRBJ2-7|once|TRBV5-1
TGCGCCAGCAGCCTGGCCCGAAATTTATATTTCCCAAGCTACGAGCAGTACTTC
CASSLARNLYFPSYEQYF
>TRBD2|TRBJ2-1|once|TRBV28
TGTGCCAGCAGTTCATCTAGCGGGGGATCCTACAATGAGCAGTTCTTC
CASSSSSGGSYNEQFF
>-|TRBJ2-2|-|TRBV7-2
TGTGCCAGCAGCTTAGTTACGGGATCGGCCGGGGAGCTGTTTTTT
CASSLVTGSAGELFF
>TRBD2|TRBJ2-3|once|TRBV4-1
TGCGCCAGCAGCCAAGATCTGGCGGGAGGAGCAGATACGCAGTATTTT
CASSQDLAGGADTQYF
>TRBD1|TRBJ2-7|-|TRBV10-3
TGTGCCATCAGTCCCGGGACAGGGAACACCATCTACGAGCAGTACTTC
CAISPGTGNTIYEQYF
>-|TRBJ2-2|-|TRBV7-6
TGTGCCAGCAGACGTGACGGGTCGAACACCGGGGAGCTGTTTTTT
CASRRDGSNTGELFF
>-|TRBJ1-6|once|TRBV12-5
TGTGCTAGTGCCCCCGACACGGTAGGATTTCGTTCACCCCTCCACTTT
CASAPDTVGFRSPLHF
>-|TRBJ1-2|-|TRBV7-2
TGTGCCAGCAGCTTAGGAGGGAGGGATGGCTACACCTTC
CASSLGGRDGYTF
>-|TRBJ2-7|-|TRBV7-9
TGTGCCAGCAGCTTCCTAGGACATGTAGGATACGAGCAGTACTTC
CASSFLGHVGYEQYF
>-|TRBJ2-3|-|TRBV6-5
TGTGCCAGCAGGGACGGACATCTCACAGATACGCAGTATTTT
CASRDGHLTDTQYF
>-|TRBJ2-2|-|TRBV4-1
TGCGCCAGCAGCCACGGACAAAAGACCGGGGAGCTGTTTTTT
CASSHGQKTGELFF
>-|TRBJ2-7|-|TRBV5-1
TGCGCCAGCAGCTTGCCGACAGGATACTCCTACGAGCAGTACTTC
CASSLPTGYSYEQYF
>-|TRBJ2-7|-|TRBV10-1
TGCGCCAGCCGGGGTAGCGCCGCGGTGGAGCAGTACTTC
CASRGSAAVEQYF
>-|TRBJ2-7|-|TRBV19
TGTGCCAGTAGTGCCCAACTAGTCAACCACGAGCAGTACTTC
CASSAQLVNHEQYF
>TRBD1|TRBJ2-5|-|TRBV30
TGTGCCTGGGCGACAGGGAATAAAGAGACCCAGTACTTC
CAWATGNKETQYF
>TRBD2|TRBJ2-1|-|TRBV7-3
TGTGCCAGCAGCAGCAGCGGGAGGGCCGGGGGTGAGCAGTTCTTC
CASSSSGRAGGEQFF
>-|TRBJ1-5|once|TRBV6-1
TGTGCCAGCAGCGACCACCCAGGGAGCAATCAGCCCCAGCATTTT
CASSDHPGSNQPQHF
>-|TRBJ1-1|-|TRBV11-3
TGTGCCAGCACACTCACCCGGATGAACACTGAAGCTTTCTTT
CASTLTRMNTEAFF
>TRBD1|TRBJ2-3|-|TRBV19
TGTGCCAGTACCCGGGACAGGGCCTCACAAGATACGCAGTATTTT
CASTRDRASQDTQYF
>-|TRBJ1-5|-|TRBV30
TGTGCCTGGAGTGTACAGGGAACCGTTAGCAATCAGCCCCAGCATTTT
CAWSVQGTVSNQPQHF
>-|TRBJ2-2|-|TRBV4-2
TGTGCCAGCAGCCAAGATACTAGGCACACCGGGGAGCTGTTTTTT
CASSQDTRHTGELFF
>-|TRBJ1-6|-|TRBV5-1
TGCGCCAGCAGCTTGGCCGGTCGGCTTTACGGTTCACCCCTCCACTTT
CASSLAGRLYGSPLHF
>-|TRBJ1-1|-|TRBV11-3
TGTGCCAGCAGCTCTCAACAGGGTCAAACTGAAGCTTTCTTT
CASSSQQGQTEAFF
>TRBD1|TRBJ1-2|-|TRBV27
TGTGCCAGCAGTTTAACGGACAGGGGTAGTGGCTACACCTTC
CASSLTDRGSGYTF
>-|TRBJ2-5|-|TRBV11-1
TGTGCCAGCAGCCGCATTGGACAAATCCAAGAGACCCAGTACTTC
CASSRIGQIQETQYF
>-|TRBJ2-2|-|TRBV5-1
TGCGCCAGCATTAGGACTCCCCGAGAGGGCGGGGAGCTGTTTTTT
CASIRTPREGGELFF
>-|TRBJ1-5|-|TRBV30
TGTGCCTGGAGTAATAGGGGCAATCAGCCCCAGCATTTT
CAWSNRGNQPQHF
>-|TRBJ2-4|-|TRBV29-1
TGCAGCGTTGAATCTGGAGCCAAAAACATTCAGTACTTC
CSVESGAKNIQYF
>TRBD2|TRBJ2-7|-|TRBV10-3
TGTGCCATCAGAGGGACTAGCGGAGACTACGAGCAGTACTTC
CAIRGTSGDYEQYF
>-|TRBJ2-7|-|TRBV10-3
TGTGCCGCCACTAGAGGGGAGACCTACGAGCAGTACTTC
CAATRGETYEQYF
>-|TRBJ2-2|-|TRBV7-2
TGTGCCAGCAGCTTTTCGGGCGGGTTGAACACCGGGGAGCTGTTTTTT
CASSFSGGLNTGELFF
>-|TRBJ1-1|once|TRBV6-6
TGTGCCAGCAGTTACGGGGAGAGGGCCGCTGAAGCTTTCTTT
CASSYGERAAEAFF